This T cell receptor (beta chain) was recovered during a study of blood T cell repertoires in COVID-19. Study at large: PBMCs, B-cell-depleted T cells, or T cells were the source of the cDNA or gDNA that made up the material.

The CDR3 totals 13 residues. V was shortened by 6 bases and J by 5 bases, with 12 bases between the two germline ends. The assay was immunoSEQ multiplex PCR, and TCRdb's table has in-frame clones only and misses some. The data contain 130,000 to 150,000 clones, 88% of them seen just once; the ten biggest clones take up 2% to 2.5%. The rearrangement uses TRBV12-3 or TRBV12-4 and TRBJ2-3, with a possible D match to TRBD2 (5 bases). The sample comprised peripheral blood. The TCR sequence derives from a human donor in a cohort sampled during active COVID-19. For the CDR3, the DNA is TGTGCCAGCAGGGAGGCCGAAGGAGATACGCAGTATTTT. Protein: CASREAEGDTQYF.